The present T cell receptor beta chain was sequenced within a study of cytomegalovirus exposure and HLA in healthy donors. Study-level findings and limits: Earlier analysis found most TCR beta V segments productive about 87% or about 30% of the time. Some TCR beta chains (roughly 160 of them) were listed as cytomegalovirus-associated.

Vbeta (60) and Jbeta (13) primers were used in the PCR. The repertoire was sequenced with immunoSEQ multiplex PCR; TCRdb's copy has only in-frame clones and lacks some. The sample has some 110,000 clones; roughly 80% are singletons. In its sample, this clone was seen once. What it recognizes is unknown. This CDR3 region has 14 residues. The sequence derives from a woman aged 40 to 55 in good health and CMV-seropositive. The rearrangement joins TRBV21-1 to TRBJ2-3; TRBD1, as called in the table, went unchecked against the DNA. TRBV21-1 is a documented pseudogene. Sequenced: PBMCs. CDR3 DNA: TGTGCCAACCTCCGGGACAGGGACACAGATACGCAGTATTTT. The encoded protein is CANLRDRDTDTQYF.